This TCR beta chain derives from a study of OX40 agonist ivuxolimab in advanced cancers. Profiled with immunoSEQ multiplex PCR; TCRdb holds only in-frame clones, not every one. The sample shows approximately 50,000 clones, 82% of them seen only once. Between the trimmed V and J ends, which lost 0 bases and 2 bases, there was a span of 8 bases. Germline V gene sequence: CDR1 MNHEY, CDR2 SVGAGI. This CDR3 contains 14 residues. This clone was counted a single time. Sequenced material: CD4+ or CD8+ T cells sorted from blood, taken in a trial of the OX40 agonist ivuxolimab. The sequence derives from an adult with an advanced solid tumor such as melanoma, head and neck, liver or kidney cancer. The V and J genes are TRBV6-5 and TRBJ2-7; possible D gene TRBD1, 5 bases. In nucleotides, the CDR3 is TGTGCCAGCAGTTACTCCAGGGAAGCCTACGAGCAGTACTTC. Protein product: CASSYSREAYEQYF.